The 18 T cell receptor beta chains below all came from one sample that was sequenced in a study of beta chain features in type 1 diabetes. The isolated RNA, all of it, was reverse transcribed, so expressed TCRB transcripts were what got sequenced. Assay: immunoSEQ multiplex PCR; the TCRdb copy retains only in-frame clones and omits some. Among around 300,000 clones listed, around 7.8% were seen once. The source material was central memory CD4+ T cells from blood. These receptors were collected from a woman aged 18 to 35 in good health.

The V and J genes are TRBV6-1 and TRBJ2-5, with D possibly TRBD2 on 5 matching bases. Germline-derived CDR1 and CDR2 are MNHNS and SASEGT. Trimming removed 3 bases from V and 7 bases from J, with 15 bases in between. CDR3 length equals 14 residues. In DNA form, the CDR3 reads TGTGCCAGCAGTGAGGGCCGGGGAAGGGTGACCCAGTACTTC. It is translated as CASSEGRGRVTQYF.

The chain carries TRBV7-7 and TRBJ2-5, with 7 positions matching TRBD2. V was clipped by 4 bases and J by 2 bases; unmatched bases: 7. This CDR3 contains 15 residues. CDR1 and CDR2 (germline): SSHAT, FNYEAQ (reference sequence). The CDR3 region is CASSYGAGGQETQYF. As DNA, the CDR3 is TGTGCCAGCAGCTATGGGGCCGGGGGGCAAGAGACCCAGTACTTC. The variable domain in full, with the rest retrieved from reference TRBV7-7 and TRBJ2-5, is GAGVSQSPRYKVTKRGQDVTLRCDPISSHATLYWYQQALGQGPEFLTYFNYEAQPDKSGLPSDRFSAERPEGSISTLTIQRTEQRDSAMYRCASSYGAGGQETQYFGPGTRLLVL.

The chain has TRBV28 and TRBJ1-5; D might be TRBD1 (5 bases). This CDR3 is built from 16 residues. Trimming pared 6 bases from V and 1 base from J, leaving 16 bases between. Germline CDR1 reads MDHEN; CDR2 reads SYDVKM. CDR3: CASSPWSGASNQPQHF. The CDR3 coding sequence is TGTGCCAGCAGCCCTTGGAGCGGGGCCAGCAATCAGCCCCAGCATTTT. The full variable domain, with the rest looked up from reference TRBV28 and TRBJ1-5, is DVKVTQSSRYLVKRTGEKVFLECVQDMDHENMFWYRQDPGLGLRLIYFSYDVKMKEKGDIPEGYSVSREKKERFSLILESASTNQTSMYLCASSPWSGASNQPQHFGDGTRLSIL.

This clone was counted between two and nine times. V gene TRBV2 combines with J gene TRBJ2-7, with D hard to call. V lost 6 bases, J lost 2 bases, and 8 bases lay in between. The length of the CDR3 is 12 residues. Germline V CDR1 and CDR2: SNHLY, FYNNEI. DNA for the CDR3: TGTGCCAGCAGGGCAGGAGCCTACGAGCAGTACTTC. Encoded protein: CASRAGAYEQYF.

V gene TRBV6-1 combines with J gene TRBJ2-7; 10 bases line up with TRBD2. CDR1 and CDR2 (germline): MNHNS, SASEGT. This CDR3 spans 15 amino acids. V was clipped by 7 bases and J by 4 bases; unmatched bases: 10. DNA for the CDR3: TGTGCCAGCACTATCCAACCTAGCGGGGGTTACGAGCAGTACGTC. Translating gives CASTIQPSGGYEQYV.

V usage is TRBV5-4 and J usage is TRBJ2-2, with D unresolved. Trimming took 6 bases from V and 5 from J, leaving 14 bases between them. Germline-derived CDR1 and CDR2 are SGHNT and YYREEE (reference sequence). The CDR3 spans 14 residues. The CDR3 region has the DNA TGTGCCAGCACCTCCCCCCCGGGTACCGGGGAGCTGTTTTTT. It codes for CASTSPPGTGELFF.

This chain joins TRBV4-1 and TRBJ1-1; D call uncertain. This CDR3 region has 15 residues. Trimming took off 0 bases at V and 4 bases at J, with 12 bases between the two ends. The V gene's germline CDR1 is MGHRA and CDR2 YSYEKL. CDR3 sequence reads: CASSQDWGEATEAFF. CDR3 bases: TGCGCCAGCAGCCAAGACTGGGGAGAGGCCACTGAAGCTTTCTTT.

In its sample, this clone was seen a few times. The chain combines TRBV28 with TRBJ1-5; unclear D gene. This CDR3 region has 12 residues. Per germline, CDR1 MDHEN and CDR2 SYDVKM. Trimming removed 6 bases at V and 4 bases at J, with 7 bases between. CDR3 region: CASSRLNQPQHF. CDR3 nucleotide sequence: TGTGCCAGCAGCCGGTTAAATCAGCCCCAGCATTTT.

In its sample, this clone was seen once. The CDR3 sequence: CASSQRGVVGEKLFF. The CDR3 DNA reads as TGTGCCAGCAGCCAGCGGGGGGTGGTCGGTGAAAAACTGTTTTTT. The J gene is TRBJ1-4, the V gene TRBV4-2, with a tentative D call TRBD1 (5 bases). CDR3 length: 15 residues. CDR1 is LGHNA, CDR2 YNFKEQ, per germline. Trimming removed 3 bases from V and 7 bases from J, with 15 bases in between.

This clone was seen a few times. The V gene is TRBV7-8, the J gene TRBJ2-7; no clear D gene. Germline values: CDR1 SGHVS, CDR2 FQNEAQ. CDR3 length: 12 residues. V was cut by 3 bases and J by 2 bases, with 5 bases left in between. CDR3 protein: CASSFITYEQYF. In DNA, the CDR3 is TGTGCCAGCAGCTTTATAACCTACGAGCAGTACTTC.

The chain couples TRBV28 to TRBJ1-5; TRBD1 is a possible D gene (5 bases). V was cut by 3 bases and J by 4 bases, with 10 bases left in between. CDR3 length: 14 residues. Germline-derived CDR1 and CDR2 are MDHEN and SYDVKM. In nucleotides, the CDR3 is TGTGCCAGCAGTTTGAAAAGGGGTAATCAGCCCCAGCATTTT. Its protein is CASSLKRGNQPQHF.

The gene calls are TRBV5-1 and TRBJ1-2; unclear D gene. Germline CDR1 and CDR2: SGHRS and YFSETQ. CDR3 length: 17 residues. V was clipped by 1 base and J by 0 bases, with 16 bases between them. CDR3 coding DNA: TGCGCCAGCAGCTTGACCTTGTCGACGGAAGCTAACTATGGCTACACCTTC. This encodes CASSLTLSTEANYGYTF.

The chain carries TRBV30 and TRBJ1-5; D is perhaps TRBD1 (5 bases). This CDR3 has 14 amino acids. CDR1 and CDR2 from the germline V gene are GTSNPN and SVGIG (reference sequence). Trimming stripped 3 bases from V and 9 bases from J, with 18 bases between. CDR3 coding DNA: TGTGCCTGGAGCACGCCCGGGGACGGGAGGCCCCAGCATTTT. Its translation is CAWSTPGDGRPQHF.

This rearrangement joins TRBV27 to TRBJ2-4, with TRBD1 matching 7 bases. J lost 7 bases, V lost 3 bases, and 9 bases had no gene match. This CDR3 region has 15 residues. Germline V lookup: CDR1 MNHEY, CDR2 SMNVEV (reference sequence). Written as DNA, the CDR3 is TGTGCCAGCAGTTTGGGAAGGGGGCCGAGGAACATTCAGTACTTC. It encodes CASSLGRGPRNIQYF.

V and J are TRBV25-1 and TRBJ1-6, with 9 bases that match TRBD1. The CDR3 sequence is 14 residues long. V was clipped by 3 bases and J by 7 bases; unmatched bases: 1. Germline CDR1 and CDR2: MGHDK and SYGVNS. The CDR3 loop reads CASSDTGGNSPLHF. CDR3 coding DNA: TGTGCCAGCAGTGACACAGGGGGCAATTCACCCCTCCACTTT.

Only a few counts were recorded for this clone. The chain employs TRBV7-6 and TRBJ1-3; no clear D gene. This CDR3 region has 15 residues. The germline V gene has CDR1 SGHVS and CDR2 FNYEAQ. V shed 5 bases and J shed 0 bases, with 11 bases lying between them. The CDR3 is CASSHNTHSGNTIYF. The CDR3 bases are TGTGCCAGCAGCCACAACACCCACTCTGGAAACACCATATATTTT. Full variable domain (outside the CDR3, taken from reference TRBV7-6 and TRBJ1-3): GAGVSQSPRYKVTKRGQDVALRCDPISGHVSLYWYRQALGQGPEFLTYFNYEAQQDKSGLPNDRFSAERPEGSISTLTIQRTEQRDSAMYRCASSHNTHSGNTIYFGEGSWLTVV.

The chain couples TRBV9 to TRBJ2-1; 11 bases agree with TRBD2. V was clipped by 0 bases and J by 9 bases; unmatched bases: 2. This CDR3 is built from 14 residues. Germline V gene lookup returns CDR1 SGDLS and CDR2 YYNGEE. The CDR3, as DNA: TGTGCCAGCAGCGTAGTGGGGACTAGCGGTGAGCAGTTCTTC. This codes for CASSVVGTSGEQFF.

There are many counts of this clone. The CDR3 coding sequence is TGTGCCATCAGGGGAACCGGGGGTGGTACTGAAGCTTTCTTT. Protein sequence: CAIRGTGGGTEAFF. The rearrangement links TRBV10-3 to TRBJ1-1, with D possibly being TRBD1 (5 bases). V gave up 6 bases and J gave up 5 bases, with 16 bases separating them. Germline V lookup: CDR1 ENHRY, CDR2 SYGVKD. This CDR3 is 14 amino acids long.